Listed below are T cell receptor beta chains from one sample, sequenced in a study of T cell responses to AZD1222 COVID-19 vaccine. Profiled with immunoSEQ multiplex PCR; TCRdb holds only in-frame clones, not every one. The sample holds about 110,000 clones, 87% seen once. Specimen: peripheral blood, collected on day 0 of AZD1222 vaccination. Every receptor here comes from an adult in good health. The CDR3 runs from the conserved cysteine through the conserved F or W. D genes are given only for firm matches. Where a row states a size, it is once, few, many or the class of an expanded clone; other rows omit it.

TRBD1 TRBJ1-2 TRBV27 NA TGTGCCGGACAGGGCCCTAACTATGGCTACACCTTC CAGQGPNYGYTF
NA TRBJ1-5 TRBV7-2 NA TGTGCCAGCAGCCCCGAAAACAGAAGCAATCAGCCCCAGCATTTT CASSPENRSNQPQHF
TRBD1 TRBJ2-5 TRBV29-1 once TGCAGCGTCGGACAGGGGGCAGGGAAGACCCAGTACTTC CSVGQGAGKTQYF
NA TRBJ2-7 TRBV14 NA TGTGCCAGCAGCCAAATAGGGGGGGCTAGCGGAACCTACGAGCAGTACTTC CASSQIGGASGTYEQYF
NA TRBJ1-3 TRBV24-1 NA TGTGCCACTACCACCTACCAGGCCTGCTCTGGAAACACCATATATTTT CATTTYQACSGNTIYF
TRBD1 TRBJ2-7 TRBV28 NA TGTGCCAGCAGTCTGACAGGGGGTTACGAGCAGTACTTC CASSLTGGYEQYF
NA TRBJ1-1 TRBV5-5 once TGTGCCAGCCGTCCTGCCCCTGAGGGATACAGGGAAAATAACACTGAAGCTTTCTTT CASRPAPEGYRENNTEAFF
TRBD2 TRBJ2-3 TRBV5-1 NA TGCGCCAGCAGCCCTAGCGGGGTCACAGATACGCAGTATTTT CASSPSGVTDTQYF
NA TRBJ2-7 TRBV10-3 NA TGTGCCACGGTTGGCAGGGAATACGAGCAGTACTTC CATVGREYEQYF
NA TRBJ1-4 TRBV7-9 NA TGTGCCAGCAGCGACAAGGCTCGGACGTATGAAAAACTGTTTTTT CASSDKARTYEKLFF
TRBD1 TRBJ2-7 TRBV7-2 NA TGTGCCAGCAGCTCCATGAGACCGGGACAGGGGAGCGAGCAGTACTTC CASSSMRPGQGSEQYF
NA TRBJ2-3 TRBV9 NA TGTGCCAGCAGCGTAGTGGGGGCTGGGGCAGATACGCAGTATTTT CASSVVGAGADTQYF
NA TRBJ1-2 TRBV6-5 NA TGTGCCAGCAGTTACGCAGGGAACTATGGCTACACCTTC CASSYAGNYGYTF
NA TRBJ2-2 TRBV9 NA TGTGCCAGCAGCGCCCATAAGGTCGGGGAGCTGTTTTTT CASSAHKVGELFF
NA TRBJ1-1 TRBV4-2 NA TGTGCCAGCAGGCGGGGGGCTGACACTGAAGCTTTCTTT CASRRGADTEAFF
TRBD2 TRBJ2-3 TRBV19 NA TGTGCCAGTAACCCGGGACTAGCGTTAGATACGCAGTATTTT CASNPGLALDTQYF
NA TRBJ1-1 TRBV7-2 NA TGTGCCAGCAGCTTATTAATTTTGGCCCCCGAAGCTTTCTTT CASSLLILAPEAFF
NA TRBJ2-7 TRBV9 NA TGTGCCAGCAGCCCAATGTGGCGGATCTTCTCCTACGAGCAGTACTTC CASSPMWRIFSYEQYF
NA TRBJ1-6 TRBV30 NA TGTGCCTGGGGGAACGCCGGGATGGCCTATAATTCACCCCTCCACTTT CAWGNAGMAYNSPLHF
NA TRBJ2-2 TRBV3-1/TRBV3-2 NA TGTGCCAGCAGCCAGGGCGGGGTTACCGGGGAGCTGTTTTTT CASSQGGVTGELFF
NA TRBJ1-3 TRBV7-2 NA TGTGCCAGCAGCCCCAGGACGATTGGAAACACCATATATTTT CASSPRTIGNTIYF
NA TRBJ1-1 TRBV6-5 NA TGTGCCAGCTTTCCCCCTAGCTCGTACGTTGGAGCTTTCTTT CASFPPSSYVGAFF
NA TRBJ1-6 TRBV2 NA TGTGCCAGCAGTGAAACTTCCAGCTCCTATAATTCACCCCTCCACTTT CASSETSSSYNSPLHF
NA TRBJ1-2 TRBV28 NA TGTGCCAGCAGTTGGGACTCACGGGACTATGGCTACACCTTC CASSWDSRDYGYTF
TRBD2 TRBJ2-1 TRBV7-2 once TGTGCCAGCAGCTTAGGCCCCCTGGCGGGGGACCCTTACAATGAGCAGTTCTTC CASSLGPLAGDPYNEQFF
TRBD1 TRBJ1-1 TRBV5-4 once TGTGCCAGCAGCTTGGGGGCCCCGGGGACAGTCACTGAAGCTTTCTTT CASSLGAPGTVTEAFF
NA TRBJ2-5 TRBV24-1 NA TGTGCCACCAGTGACCGAGACAGGTACCAAGAGACCCAGTACTTC CATSDRDRYQETQYF
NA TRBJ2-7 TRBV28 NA TGTGCCAGCACGCAGGGGGGTTCTTCCTACGAGCAGTACTTC CASTQGGSSYEQYF
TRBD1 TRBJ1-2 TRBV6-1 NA TGTGCCAGCAGTGACCCAAGACAGGGCAACTATGGCTACACCTTC CASSDPRQGNYGYTF
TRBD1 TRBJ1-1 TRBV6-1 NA TGTGCCAGCAGTGAACAGGTCAGGGGGCTTTCTGAAGCTTTCTTT CASSEQVRGLSEAFF
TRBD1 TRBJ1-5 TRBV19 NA TGTGCCAGTAGACCAGGGGGCGCGGGTCCCAATCAGCCCCAGCATTTT CASRPGGAGPNQPQHF
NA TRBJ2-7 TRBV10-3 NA TGTGCCATCAGTGAGTCCGGGGGCCTACGGGACGAGCAGTACTTC CAISESGGLRDEQYF
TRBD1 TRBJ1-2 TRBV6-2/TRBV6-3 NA TGTGCCAGCAGTCGCTATAGGACAGGGAGATATGGCTACACCTTC CASSRYRTGRYGYTF
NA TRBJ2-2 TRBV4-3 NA TGCGCCAGCAGCCAAGAGACGGCGGGCACCGGGGAGCTGTTTTTT CASSQETAGTGELFF
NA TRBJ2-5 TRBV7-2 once TGTGCCAGCAGCTTGACTTTACAAGAGACCCAGTACTTC CASSLTLQETQYF
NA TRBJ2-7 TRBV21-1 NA TGTGCCAGCAGCAACGCGGGGTGCCGGTTTGGGGGTGAGCAGTACTTC CASSNAGCRFGGEQYF
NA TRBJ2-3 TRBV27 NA TGTGCCAGCAGTCCTTCTAGGGATACGCAGTATTTT CASSPSRDTQYF
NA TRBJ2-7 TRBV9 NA TGTGCCAGCAGCGAGGACAGCTCCTACGAGCAGTACTTC CASSEDSSYEQYF
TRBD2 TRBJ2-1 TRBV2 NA TGTGCCAGCAGTGAATCGAGCGGGATTTACAATGAGCAGTTCTTC CASSESSGIYNEQFF
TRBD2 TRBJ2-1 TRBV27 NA TGTGCCAGCAGCTCTGGTCGCGGGACTAGCTGGCGCAATGAGCAGTTCTTC CASSSGRGTSWRNEQFF
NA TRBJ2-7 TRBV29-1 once TGCAGCGTTGCCAGCAACGAGCAGTACTTC CSVASNEQYF
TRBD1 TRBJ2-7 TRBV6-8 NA TGTGCCAGCAGTTACTCCAACCGGGACAGGGACTCCTACGAGCAGTACTTC CASSYSNRDRDSYEQYF
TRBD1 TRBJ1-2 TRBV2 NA TGTGCCAGCAGCCCTAGGACAGGGCCACTCGGCTACACCTTC CASSPRTGPLGYTF
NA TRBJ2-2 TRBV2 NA TGTGCCAGCAGTGTGGCGGTTAACACCGGGGAGCTGTTTTTT CASSVAVNTGELFF
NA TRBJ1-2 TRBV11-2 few TGTGCCAGCAGCTTGGACGGACGAAACTATGGCTACACCTTC CASSLDGRNYGYTF
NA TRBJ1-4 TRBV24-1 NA TGTGCCACCAGTGAAGGGGCCGAGGGGGGAAAACTGTTTTTT CATSEGAEGGKLFF
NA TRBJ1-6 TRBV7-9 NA TGTGCCAGCGCGAAAGGGGGGAATTCACCCCTCCACTTT CASAKGGNSPLHF
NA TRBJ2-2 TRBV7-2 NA TGTGCCTCCCACGACACCGGGGAGCTGTTTTTT CASHDTGELFF
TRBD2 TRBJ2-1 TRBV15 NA TGTGCCACCAGACTAGCGGCCTACAATGAGCAGTTCTTC CATRLAAYNEQFF
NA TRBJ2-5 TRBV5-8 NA TGTGCCAGCAGCCCGGACTACCAAGAGACCCAGTACTTC CASSPDYQETQYF
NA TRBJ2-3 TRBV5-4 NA TGTGCCAGCAGCTTGAGGGGGGTCACAGATACGCAGTATTTT CASSLRGVTDTQYF
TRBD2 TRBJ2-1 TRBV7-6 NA TGTGCCAGCAGCCCAGGGACTAGCGGGACCTACAATGAGCAGTTCTTC CASSPGTSGTYNEQFF
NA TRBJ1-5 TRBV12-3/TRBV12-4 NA TGTGCCAGCAGTTTTAAGATTCAGCCCCAGCATTTT CASSFKIQPQHF
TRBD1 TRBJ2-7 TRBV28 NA TGTGCCAGCAGTCGAGGGACAGGGAGTTACGAGCAGTACTTC CASSRGTGSYEQYF
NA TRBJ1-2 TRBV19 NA TGTGCCAGTAGCCCCTCGGTTGGCTCTGGCTACACCTTC CASSPSVGSGYTF
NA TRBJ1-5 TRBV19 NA TGTGCCACCGTGGGGACCAGACATAGCAATCAGCCCCAGCATTTT CATVGTRHSNQPQHF
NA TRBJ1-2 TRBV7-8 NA TGTGCCAGCAGCTCACAGACGGGGTTCTATGGCTACACCTTC CASSSQTGFYGYTF
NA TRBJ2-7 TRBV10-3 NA TGTGCCTCCAGTCTCTTTAACGAGCAGTACTTC CASSLFNEQYF